These 26 T cell receptor beta chains were sequenced from one sample in a study of T-cell reconstitution after alpha-beta-depleted transplantation in children. Preparation of the TCRbeta library used unique molecular identifiers. TCRdb used MiXCR to reprocess the PCR reads, holding one entry per CDR3 protein. The data show about 980,000 distinct CDR3 sequences, around 30% seen once. Source: PBMCs, mostly from graft donor cells, taken 360 days after TCRalphabeta/CD19-depleted stem cell transplant. These receptors were obtained from a boy in the first two years of life who had a stem cell transplant for SCID, so the T cells may come from the graft donor.

The V call is TRBV10-3, the J call TRBJ2-1; 7 bases agree with TRBD1. The length of the CDR3 is 16 residues. V lost 3 bases to trimming and J lost 6 bases; unmatched junction nucleotides: 11. Germline V gene lookup returns CDR1 ENHRY and CDR2 SYGVKD. The DNA of the CDR3 is TGTGCCATCAGTGACCCTGACAGGGCCCGGTTCAATGAGCAGTTCTTC. Translation: CAISDPDRARFNEQFF.

This clonotype was seen only a few times. This chain uses TRBV19 with TRBJ2-3, with D perhaps TRBD2 (7 bases). Deletions cut 7 bases from V and 1 base from J, with 15 bases between. Germline lookup yields CDR1 LNHDA and CDR2 SQIVND (reference sequence). This CDR3 spans 15 amino acids. CDR3 protein: CASTVGRGRTDTQYF. The CDR3 coding sequence is TGTGCCAGTACCGTAGGGCGGGGGCGCACAGATACGCAGTATTTT.

This clonotype has only a few counts. The chain has TRBV12-3 or TRBV12-4 and TRBJ1-1; maybe TRBD1 (5 bases). V lost 3 bases to trimming and J lost 10 bases, with 9 bases between them. CDR3 length: 11 residues. The DNA of the CDR3 is TGTGCCAGCAGTTTGGGGCTTGCAGCTTTCTTT. Translation gives CASSLGLAAFF.

Only a few counts were recorded for this clonotype. The chain joins TRBV29-1 to TRBJ2-1; 12 bases map to TRBD2. Germline V gene lookup returns CDR1 SQVTM and CDR2 ANQGSEA. The CDR3 has 15 amino acids. Trimming cost V 3 bases and J 4 bases; bases outside gene matches: 4. CDR3 in DNA: TGCAGCGTTGATAATCTAGCGGGGGGGTACAATGAGCAGTTCTTC. This sequence encodes CSVDNLAGGYNEQFF.

The genes are TRBV20-1 and TRBJ2-7; 11 nucleotides match TRBD1. Looked up from germline, CDR1 is DFQATT and CDR2 is SNEGSKA (reference sequence). The CDR3 spans 18 residues. The V gene end was trimmed by 0 bases and the J gene end by 2 bases; junction bases not matched to a gene: 12. The CDR3: CSARDRLPRDRGTYEQYF. The CDR3 DNA is TGCAGTGCTAGAGACCGGCTTCCTCGGGACAGGGGGACCTACGAGCAGTACTTC.

This clonotype was observed a few times. The genes are TRBV15 and TRBJ1-1, with D possibly TRBD1 on 6 matching bases. Germline V gene lookup returns CDR1 LNHNV and CDR2 YYDKDF (reference sequence). The CDR3 sequence is 13 residues long. V lost 1 base, J lost 6 bases, and 9 bases lay in between. The CDR3 loop is CATSRGGGAEAFF. CDR3 coding DNA: TGTGCCACCAGCAGAGGAGGGGGGGCTGAAGCTTTCTTT.

This clonotype was found a few times. The chain carries TRBV7-2 and TRBJ2-2; 7 bases are a match to TRBD1. The trim removed 1 base at V and 1 base at J, leaving 6 bases unmatched. CDR1 and CDR2 (germline): SGHTA, FQGNSA. The CDR3 has 17 residues. Here the CDR3 reads CASSLVDGQVNTGELFF. The CDR3, as DNA: TGTGCCAGCAGCTTAGTAGATGGACAGGTGAACACCGGGGAGCTGTTTTTT.

The chain employs TRBV29-1 and TRBJ2-7; 8 nucleotides match TRBD1. CDR1 and CDR2 from the germline V gene are SQVTM and ANQGSEA. The V gene end was trimmed by 2 bases and the J gene end by 5 bases; junction bases not matched to a gene: 5. The CDR3 has 13 amino acids. The CDR3 sequence: CSVETDRVDEQYF. In nucleotides, the CDR3 is TGCAGCGTTGAAACGGACAGGGTCGACGAGCAGTACTTC.

The chain recombines TRBV5-1 with TRBJ1-1; D unclear. The CDR3 loop spans 14 amino acids. Trimming left V 3 bases short and J 4 bases short, with 13 bases between. Per the germline V gene, CDR1 is SGHRS and CDR2 is YFSETQ. The CDR3 DNA follows: TGCGCCAGCAGCTCACTGGGGAGGTCCACTGAAGCTTTCTTT. It codes for CASSSLGRSTEAFF.

The V call is TRBV20-1, the J call TRBJ1-1; D not resolved. CDR1 and CDR2 (germline): DFQATT, SNEGSKA (reference sequence). Trimming left V 0 bases short and J 5 bases short, with 4 bases between. This CDR3 has 11 residues. The CDR3 sequence: CSARDVTEAFF. The CDR3 DNA sequence: TGCAGTGCTAGAGATGTAACTGAAGCTTTCTTT.

V gene TRBV4-2 combines with J gene TRBJ2-7; the D is unclear. Germline V gene sequence: CDR1 LGHNA, CDR2 YNFKEQ. This CDR3 contains 14 residues. Trimming took 0 bases from V and 7 from J, leaving 13 bases between them. CDR3: CASSQDWAAGEQYF. CDR3 nucleotide sequence: TGTGCCAGCAGCCAAGACTGGGCAGCCGGAGAGCAGTACTTC.

This chain uses TRBV5-1 with TRBJ2-7, with 8 bases that match TRBD2. The J segment lost 0 bases and the V segment lost 0 bases, leaving 5 bases of the junction unmatched. In germline, CDR1 is SGHRS, CDR2 YFSETQ. This CDR3 is built from 16 residues. CDR3 sequence reads: CASSLAVRGGSYEQYF. The DNA for the CDR3 is TGCGCCAGCAGCTTGGCCGTACGGGGGGGCTCCTACGAGCAGTACTTC.

This sequence joins TRBV12-3 or TRBV12-4 and TRBJ2-1; TRBD2 matches 7 bases. Unmatched junction bases numbered 7, after V lost 8 bases and J lost 0 bases. The CDR3 is 15 residues long. The CDR3 region is CASLTGGGSYNEQFF. The CDR3 coding sequence is TGTGCCAGCCTCACTGGGGGGGGCTCCTACAATGAGCAGTTCTTC.

This sequence joins TRBV7-9 and TRBJ2-3; 7 positions match TRBD2. The V and J ends lost 5 bases and 3 bases, in that order; junction bases with no gene match: 14. The CDR3 is 17 residues long. The V gene's germline CDR1 is SEHNR and CDR2 FQNEAQ (reference sequence). The CDR3 spells CASSLPLAGVGTDTQYF. The CDR3 nucleotides are TGTGCCAGCAGCCTACCCCTGGCGGGGGTTGGGACAGATACGCAGTATTTT.

The chain uses TRBV5-1 and TRBJ2-3; D unresolved. This CDR3 is built from 14 residues. Trimming stripped 4 bases from V and 2 bases from J, with 11 bases between. Per germline, CDR1 SGHRS and CDR2 YFSETQ. CDR3 amino acids: CASSPVPYTDTQYF. The CDR3 DNA follows: TGCGCCAGCAGCCCCGTGCCCTACACAGATACGCAGTATTTT.

The gene calls are TRBV12-3 or TRBV12-4 and TRBJ2-5, with TRBD1 matching over 9 bases. V was clipped by 7 bases and J by 5 bases; unmatched bases: 14. The CDR3 extends over 16 amino acids. CDR3 amino acids: CASTRSGTGNEETQYF. The CDR3 nucleotides are TGTGCCAGCACTCGGTCGGGGACAGGGAATGAGGAGACCCAGTACTTC.

The chain combines TRBV5-1 with TRBJ2-2; D may be TRBD1 or TRBD2 (5 bases each). The V end lost 0 bases, the J end lost 6 bases, and 15 bases lay between the germline ends. CDR3 size: 16 residues. CDR1 is SGHRS and CDR2 is YFSETQ in the germline V gene. CDR3 sequence reads: CASSLVPGPPSGELFF. The CDR3 coding sequence is TGCGCCAGCAGCTTGGTGCCGGGACCCCCCTCCGGGGAGCTGTTTTTT. The whole variable domain, filled in from reference TRBV5-1 and TRBJ2-2, reads KAGVTQTPRYLIKTRGQQVTLSCSPISGHRSVSWYQQTPGQGLQFLFEYFSETQRNKGNFPGRFSGRQFSNSRSEMNVSTLELGDSALYLCASSLVPGPPSGELFFGEGSRLTVL.

This clonotype has a handful of counts. The gene calls are TRBV6-2 or TRBV6-3 and TRBJ1-2; possibly TRBD1 for D (5 bases). Trimming cost V 2 bases and J 5 bases, with 12 bases left between them. Germline loops: CDR1 MNHEY, CDR2 SVGEGT. This CDR3 has 14 amino acids. The CDR3 loop reads CASSYLGPDYGYTF. For the CDR3, the DNA is TGTGCCAGCAGTTACCTGGGACCTGATTATGGCTACACCTTC.

This clonotype was recorded only once. The chain links TRBV5-1 to TRBJ1-1, with D possibly being TRBD1 (6 bases). CDR3 length: 13 residues. The V gene's germline CDR1 is SGHRS and CDR2 YFSETQ. V shed 3 bases and J shed 8 bases, with 14 bases lying between them. The CDR3 DNA is TGCGCCAGCAGCTACCGGACAGCGGTAGAAGCTTTCTTT. It specifies CASSYRTAVEAFF.

There are a few counts of this clonotype. A junction boundary mismatches the germline segment, possibly from a read error. The chain recombines TRBV20-1 with TRBJ1-5; possibly TRBD1 for D (5 bases). Per the germline V gene, CDR1 is DFQATT and CDR2 is SNEGSKA (reference sequence). The CDR3 totals 13 residues. The chain's CDR3 is CSAGDRHNQPQHF. The CDR3 bases are TGCAGTGCTGGAGACAGACATAATCAGCCCCAGCATTTT.

This clonotype was seen a handful of times. The chain employs TRBV20-1 and TRBJ1-4; 9 nucleotides line up with TRBD1. This CDR3 has 14 residues. Germline CDR1 reads DFQATT; CDR2 reads SNEGSKA (reference sequence). V shed 6 bases, J shed 7 bases, and the junction held 9 bases outside the gene matches. The CDR3 bases are TGCAGTGCGGGCTGGACAGGGGCCAGTGAAAAACTGTTTTTT. Translating gives CSAGWTGASEKLFF.

There are a few counts of this clonotype. The rearrangement uses TRBV12-3 or TRBV12-4 and TRBJ1-5; D ambiguous. V was cut by 1 base and J by 0 bases, with 10 bases left in between. The CDR3 sequence is 16 residues long. The CDR3 spells CASSLGPANSNQPQHF. CDR3 nucleotide sequence: TGTGCCAGCAGTTTAGGGCCAGCAAATAGCAATCAGCCCCAGCATTTT.

V is TRBV12-3 or TRBV12-4 and J is TRBJ1-2; D ambiguous. The CDR3 length is 13 residues. Trimming removed 3 bases at V and 4 bases at J, with 9 bases between. This CDR3 reads CASSFWRFYGYTF. In DNA, the CDR3 is TGTGCCAGCAGTTTTTGGCGTTTCTATGGCTACACCTTC.

This clonotype has just one count. This rearrangement joins TRBV2 to TRBJ1-5, with D hard to call. The CDR3 totals 14 residues. The V and J ends lost 6 bases and 5 bases respectively, with 14 bases between them. The germline CDR1 and CDR2 sequences are SNHLY and FYNNEI. CDR3 in amino acids: CASRSRQTDQPQHF. CDR3 bases: TGTGCCAGCAGAAGCCGGCAGACCGATCAGCCCCAGCATTTT.

The chain uses TRBV12-3 or TRBV12-4 and TRBJ2-3; 7 bases agree with TRBD1. V was pared by 7 bases and J by 7 bases, with 20 bases of the junction left unmatched. This CDR3 has 17 amino acids. Here the CDR3 reads CASTTTLGGAVPYTQYF. In DNA, the CDR3 is TGTGCCAGCACCACCACCTTAGGGGGCGCGGTACCCTATACGCAGTATTTT.

This clonotype is a singleton in its sample. This sequence joins TRBV2 and TRBJ2-5; tentative D call: TRBD2 (6 bases). The V gene's germline CDR1 is SNHLY and CDR2 FYNNEI. Trimming left V 6 bases short and J 0 bases short, with 17 bases between. The CDR3 is made up of 16 amino acids. The DNA for the CDR3 is TGTGCCAGCAGCGCGGATCAGGGAGGCTACCAAGAGACCCAGTACTTC. Translated, it gives CASSADQGGYQETQYF. Full variable domain (missing parts from reference TRBV2 and TRBJ2-5): EPEVTQTPSHQVTQMGQEVILRCVPISNHLYFYWYRQILGQKVEFLVSFYNNEISEKSEIFDDQFSVERPDGSNFTLKIRSTKLEDSAMYFCASSADQGGYQETQYFGPGTRLLVL.